The rows below give T cell receptor beta chains drawn from one sample of a study of cytomegalovirus exposure and HLA in healthy donors. Repertoires were generated with immunoSEQ multiplex PCR, while TCRdb's copy carries only in-frame clones and drops some. The data show 150,000 to 200,000 clones, with more than 60% seen just once and 7.7% held by the top ten. What was sequenced was PBMCs. These TCRs come from a woman aged 40 to 50 in good health and CMV-seropositive. The conserved cysteine and the conserved F or W are not part of the CDR3 here.

v_gene: TRBV5-6
j_gene: TRBJ2-1
CDR3aa: ASRLRTGRNNEQF

v_gene: TRBV19
j_gene: TRBJ2-1
CDR3aa: ASRKAGRNGEQF

v_gene: TRBV6-5
j_gene: TRBJ1-4
CDR3aa: ASSYRTGSTNEKLF

v_gene: TRBV7-8
j_gene: TRBJ2-7
CDR3aa: ASSIGGRIEQY

v_gene: TRBV7-3
j_gene: TRBJ2-1
CDR3aa: ASSLIPSRSYNEQF

v_gene: TRBV10-3
j_gene: TRBJ2-3
CDR3aa: AISPRVGADTQY

v_gene: TRBV5-1
j_gene: TRBJ2-1
CDR3aa: ASSRQDAWDNEQF

v_gene: TRBV2
j_gene: TRBJ1-1
CDR3aa: ASSDSGPNTEAF

v_gene: TRBV28
j_gene: TRBJ2-7
CDR3aa: ASSLMEGYEQY

v_gene: TRBV5-1
j_gene: TRBJ1-2
CDR3aa: ASSLTYPGESFRDGYT

v_gene: TRBV10-3
j_gene: NA
CDR3aa: AIRPGQGVRGGSGAYEQY

v_gene: TRBV7-3
j_gene: TRBJ2-2
CDR3aa: ASSLTGRGGLSGELF

v_gene: TRBV28
j_gene: TRBJ2-1
CDR3aa: ASSLAGTGSYNEQF

v_gene: TRBV28
j_gene: TRBJ2-2
CDR3aa: ASSLVVGELF

v_gene: TRBV11-2
j_gene: TRBJ2-1
CDR3aa: ASSSQSGNGNEQF

v_gene: TRBV7-3
j_gene: TRBJ2-1
CDR3aa: ASSLTPGYNEQF

v_gene: TRBV1
j_gene: TRBJ2-3
CDR3aa: TSSPPVGDYADTQY

v_gene: TRBV6-5
j_gene: TRBJ2-3
CDR3aa: ASSQQGNVADTQY

v_gene: TRBV28
j_gene: TRBJ2-2
CDR3aa: ASSLVGPTSGRAAGELF

v_gene: TRBV6-5
j_gene: TRBJ2-2
CDR3aa: ASIKPGGSGELF

v_gene: TRBV5-4
j_gene: TRBJ1-2
CDR3aa: ASRLSWEKPGGYT

v_gene: TRBV5-1
j_gene: TRBJ2-7
CDR3aa: ASSLDTIPYEQY

v_gene: TRBV7-9
j_gene: TRBJ2-3
CDR3aa: SSSSRVDREGRSDTQY

v_gene: TRBV4-1
j_gene: TRBJ2-3
CDR3aa: ASSQERAGVGTDTQY

v_gene: TRBV7-9
j_gene: TRBJ1-4
CDR3aa: ASSPGLSNEKLF

v_gene: TRBV6-5
j_gene: TRBJ2-7
CDR3aa: ASSRPGAGSYEQY

v_gene: TRBV19
j_gene: TRBJ1-1
CDR3aa: ASSMAAF

v_gene: TRBV19
j_gene: TRBJ1-1
CDR3aa: ASKLRERGTNTEAF

v_gene: TRBV5-4
j_gene: TRBJ1-4
CDR3aa: ASSLDRGNEKLF

v_gene: TRBV9
j_gene: TRBJ1-1
CDR3aa: ASSKGQGGNTEAF

v_gene: TRBV5-1
j_gene: TRBJ2-1
CDR3aa: ASSLGLAGYNEQF

v_gene: TRBV7-2
j_gene: TRBJ2-7
CDR3aa: ASSLEGFRGPYEQY

v_gene: TRBV28
j_gene: TRBJ1-3
CDR3aa: ASSPRSGNTIY

v_gene: TRBV5-6
j_gene: TRBJ1-2
CDR3aa: ASRPWGTSTHYT

v_gene: TRBV11-2
j_gene: TRBJ2-1
CDR3aa: ASSSGKGDNEQF

v_gene: TRBV5-1
j_gene: TRBJ1-2
CDR3aa: ASTLGGSYGYT

v_gene: TRBV4-1
j_gene: TRBJ1-1
CDR3aa: ASSYTEGNTEAF

v_gene: TRBV5-4
j_gene: TRBJ1-1
CDR3aa: ASSLAGGNTEAF

v_gene: TRBV5-1
j_gene: TRBJ1-1
CDR3aa: ASSGQGRNTEAF

v_gene: TRBV6-5
j_gene: TRBJ1-5
CDR3aa: ASSYSTGNNQLQH

v_gene: TRBV4-2
j_gene: TRBJ2-7
CDR3aa: ASSRSRAGGRMSYEQY

v_gene: TRBV7-9
j_gene: TRBJ2-7
CDR3aa: ASSKIQGSSYEQY

v_gene: TRBV11-3
j_gene: TRBJ2-1
CDR3aa: ASNPGSGDNEQF

v_gene: TRBV18
j_gene: TRBJ2-7
CDR3aa: ASSPPSIYEQY

v_gene: TRBV10-3
j_gene: TRBJ1-3
CDR3aa: AISDQTRSGNTIY

v_gene: TRBV27
j_gene: TRBJ2-7
CDR3aa: ASRAGTSGSYEQY

v_gene: TRBV5-1
j_gene: TRBJ2-7
CDR3aa: ASSREIAGGPEQY

v_gene: TRBV5-8
j_gene: TRBJ2-4
CDR3aa: ASSLAYRVVGIQY

v_gene: TRBV18
j_gene: TRBJ2-7
CDR3aa: ASSPMRGDPYEQY

v_gene: TRBV29-1
j_gene: TRBJ1-1
CDR3aa: SVTGISNTEAF

v_gene: TRBV6-1
j_gene: TRBJ1-3
CDR3aa: ASSVADGGSGNTIY

v_gene: TRBV7-8
j_gene: TRBJ1-2
CDR3aa: ASSSTGDHGYT

v_gene: TRBV5-4
j_gene: TRBJ1-2
CDR3aa: ASSLEGGARPGGYT

v_gene: TRBV9
j_gene: TRBJ1-2
CDR3aa: ASSAPPGGYT

v_gene: TRBV7-9
j_gene: TRBJ1-3
CDR3aa: ASRPGQISGNTIY